This TCR beta chain comes out of a study of lymphopenia after photon versus proton radiotherapy. Study-wide results and caveats: Post-nadir diversity loss with photons came from oligoclonal expansion, particularly CD8+ Temra cells. Under photons, naive T cells and diversity fell while effector/memory populations rose.

Libraries were prepared by immunoSEQ multiplex PCR; TCRdb keeps only in-frame clonotypes and omits some of them. The sample holds 60,000 or so clones, around 87% seen once. Concerning this clone itself: No antigen is known for it.

V gave up 3 bases and J gave up 8 bases, with 13 bases separating them. The CDR3 sequence is 13 residues long. CDR1 is SEHNR, CDR2 FQNEAQ, per germline (reference sequence). V gene TRBV7-9 combines with J gene TRBJ1-2; D is uncertain. This receptor was obtained from a man aged 80 or over with esophageal cancer. The specimen was peripheral blood, collected from a patient treated with proton-based radiotherapy. CDR3 nucleotides: TGTGCCAGCAGCTTGGTCTCCCGATACGGCTACACCTTC. It codes for CASSLVSRYGYTF.